The next 28 T cell receptor beta chains were all read from a single sample in a study of cytomegalovirus exposure and HLA in healthy donors. It was with 60 Vbeta and 13 Jbeta primers that the PCR ran. Assay: immunoSEQ multiplex PCR; the TCRdb copy retains only in-frame clones and omits some. The repertoire holds around 99,000 clones, with around 78% as singletons. The specimen sequenced was PBMCs. The source of these receptors is a man aged 25 to 40 in good health and CMV-seronegative.

The rearrangement uses TRBV2 and TRBJ2-7; 9 bases align to TRBD1. The ends lost 6 bases at V and 3 bases at J; junction bases unmatched: 6. Germline CDR1 SNHLY, CDR2 FYNNEI. The CDR3 runs 14 residues. The CDR3 DNA sequence: TGTGCCAGCAGCCCGGGACAGGGTCTCTACGAGCAGTACTTC. Its translation is CASSPGQGLYEQYF.

Only a few counts were recorded for this clone. The chain combines TRBV6-6 with TRBJ1-1; D may be TRBD1 (6 bases). The CDR3 totals 15 residues. Trimming pared 0 bases from V and 2 bases from J, leaving 10 bases between. Germline V gene lookup returns CDR1 MNHNY and CDR2 SVGAGI (reference sequence). CDR3 in amino acids: CASSYSTTGNTEAFF. As DNA, the CDR3 is TGTGCCAGCAGTTACTCTACGACAGGTAACACTGAAGCTTTCTTT.

This clone was observed once. The V and J genes are TRBV4-2 and TRBJ1-5, with 7 positions matching TRBD1. CDR1 is LGHNA and CDR2 is YNFKEQ in the germline V gene. V lost 1 base, J lost 1 base, and 4 bases stayed unmatched. The CDR3 runs to 16 residues. DNA for the CDR3: TGTGCCAGCAGCCAAGTGGGGGGACAGAGCAATCAGCCCCAGCATTTT. Its translation: CASSQVGGQSNQPQHF.

The count of this clone is one. The CDR3 sequence: CAWRTGLAVYNEQFF. Written as DNA, the CDR3 is TGTGCCTGGCGTACTGGACTAGCGGTTTACAATGAGCAGTTCTTC. The chain has TRBV30 and TRBJ2-1, with 10 positions matching TRBD2. J lost 4 bases, V lost 5 bases, and 8 bases had no gene match. This CDR3 is built from 15 residues. Per germline, CDR1 GTSNPN and CDR2 SVGIG (reference sequence).

The chain combines TRBV28 with TRBJ2-7; 7 nucleotides align to TRBD2. This CDR3 has 14 residues. Germline values: CDR1 MDHEN, CDR2 SYDVKM. J lost 0 bases, V lost 5 bases, and 4 bases had no gene match. The CDR3 bases are TGTGCCAGCAGTGTCCTAGCGGTCTCCTACGAGCAGTACTTC. This codes for CASSVLAVSYEQYF.

A single count supports this clone. This chain links TRBV28 with TRBJ2-3; 7 nucleotides align to TRBD1. Germline values: CDR1 MDHEN, CDR2 SYDVKM. The CDR3 spans 15 residues. Trimming at V came to 4 bases and at J to 3 bases, leaving 7 bases not matched to a gene. As DNA, the CDR3 is TGTGCCAGCAGTTCAAGACAGGGTGGTACAGATACGCAGTATTTT. It translates to CASSSRQGGTDTQYF.

The genes are TRBV5-6 and TRBJ2-2; no clear D gene. Between the trimmed V and J ends, which lost 5 bases and 1 base, there was a span of 6 bases. Looked up from germline, CDR1 is SGHDT and CDR2 is YYEEEE. The CDR3 is 13 amino acids. The CDR3 region is CASSPGNTGELFF. The CDR3 DNA follows: TGTGCCAGCAGTCCGGGGAACACCGGGGAGCTGTTTTTT. The full variable domain, rest sourced from reference TRBV5-6 and TRBJ2-2, is DAGVTQSPTHLIKTRGQQVTLRCSPKSGHDTVSWYQQALGQGPQFIFQYYEEEERQRGNFPDRFSGHQFPNYSSELNVNALLLGDSALYLCASSPGNTGELFFGEGSRLTVL.

The chain carries TRBV7-8 and TRBJ2-1; possibly TRBD2 for D (5 bases). The V end was cut by 2 bases, the J end by 5 bases, with 10 bases between. In germline, CDR1 is SGHVS, CDR2 FQNEAQ. The CDR3 is 14 residues long. CDR3 bases: TGTGCCAGCAGCTTACGGGGATGGGACAATGAGCAGTTCTTC. This gives the protein CASSLRGWDNEQFF.

This clone appeared a few times. V usage is TRBV10-2 and J usage is TRBJ1-5, with D possibly TRBD1 on 5 matching bases. CDR3 length: 15 amino acids. The V gene's germline CDR1 is WSHSY and CDR2 SAAADI. Trimming cost V 4 bases and J 3 bases, with 13 bases left between them. CDR3 bases: TGCGCCAGCAGTGTCCAGGGCATCACCAATCAGCCCCAGCATTTT. Translating it yields CASSVQGITNQPQHF.

V usage is TRBV2 and J usage is TRBJ2-5; 7 bases fit TRBD2. Germline-derived CDR1 and CDR2 are SNHLY and FYNNEI. V was pared by 10 bases and J by 0 bases, with 11 bases of the junction left unmatched. The CDR3 is made up of 15 amino acids. CDR3: CATKDSGSYQETQYF. CDR3 DNA sequence: TGTGCCACCAAGGATAGCGGGTCGTACCAAGAGACCCAGTACTTC.

This clone has a single count. This chain links TRBV6-1 with TRBJ1-4; D remains ambiguous. With 0 bases removed from V and 4 bases from J, the gap between germline ends came to 6 bases. Germline V gene data show CDR1 as MNHNS and CDR2 as SASEGT. The CDR3 loop spans 14 amino acids. The CDR3 coding sequence is TGTGCCAGCAGTGAAGCGAGAAGTAATGAAAAACTGTTTTTT. Its translation: CASSEARSNEKLFF.

The chain recombines TRBV5-1 with TRBJ1-5, with TRBD1 matching 7 bases. The CDR3 covers 15 residues. V lost 0 bases to trimming and J lost 4 bases; unmatched junction nucleotides: 4. Germline loops: CDR1 SGHRS, CDR2 YFSETQ. In nucleotides, the CDR3 is TGCGCCAGCAGCTTGGAGACAGGGCAAAATCAGCCCCAGCATTTT. It specifies CASSLETGQNQPQHF.

The chain links TRBV18 to TRBJ2-1, with TRBD1 identical over 7 bases. The CDR3 extends over 13 amino acids. The V and J ends lost 5 bases and 4 bases, in that order; junction bases with no gene match: 2. The V gene's germline CDR1 is KGHSH and CDR2 LQKENI. CDR3 in DNA: TGTGCCAGCTCATCGGACAGGTACAATGAGCAGTTCTTC. Encoded protein: CASSSDRYNEQFF. Drawing the rest from reference TRBV18 and TRBJ2-1, the complete variable domain is NAGVMQNPRHLVRRRGQEARLRCSPMKGHSHVYWYRQLPEEGLKFMVYLQKENIIDESGMPKERFSAEFPKEGPSILRIQQVVRGDSAAYFCASSSDRYNEQFFGPGTRLTVL.

The V and J genes are TRBV7-8 and TRBJ2-1, with D possibly TRBD2 on 6 matching bases. CDR1 is SGHVS and CDR2 is FQNEAQ in the germline V gene. The CDR3 is made up of 16 amino acids. V was clipped by 5 bases and J by 0 bases, with 14 bases between them. CDR3 coding DNA: TGTGCCAGCAGCCCCAAGCGGGTTGGCTCCTACAATGAGCAGTTCTTC. Amino acid sequence: CASSPKRVGSYNEQFF.

The chain links TRBV20-1 to TRBJ1-2; possibly TRBD1 for D (6 bases). Germline-derived CDR1 and CDR2 are DFQATT and SNEGSKA (reference sequence). V lost 2 bases and J 10 bases, leaving 11 bases between the germline ends. This CDR3 contains 11 residues. CDR3 loop: CSARQGLTYTF. Here the CDR3 DNA reads TGCAGTGCTAGACAGGGGCTTACCTACACCTTC.

The genes are TRBV9 and TRBJ2-7, with 7 positions matching TRBD2. Losses at the gene ends were 0 bases for V and 4 bases for J; bases not matched to a gene: 13. The CDR3 totals 17 residues. Germline values: CDR1 SGDLS, CDR2 YYNGEE. The CDR3 loop is CASSVAPSSAGGYEQYF. The CDR3 nucleotides read TGTGCCAGCAGCGTAGCCCCGTCTAGCGCCGGGGGGTACGAGCAGTACTTC.

Relative to its sample, this clone is medium-sized. This chain uses TRBV7-9 with TRBJ2-1; 9 bases align to TRBD1. V shed 5 bases, J shed 5 bases, and the junction held 10 bases outside the gene matches. This CDR3 region has 16 residues. The germline V gene has CDR1 SEHNR and CDR2 FQNEAQ (reference sequence). The CDR3 loop is CASSSVGQGLNNEQFF. For the CDR3, the DNA is TGTGCCAGCAGCAGTGTTGGACAGGGGCTTAACAATGAGCAGTTCTTC.

The chain employs TRBV9 and TRBJ1-5; D unresolved. The ends were cut back, 0 bases at V and 0 bases at J, with 4 bases in the middle. Germline V gene lookup returns CDR1 SGDLS and CDR2 YYNGEE. The CDR3 covers 14 residues. The CDR3 DNA reads TGTGCCAGCAGCGTAGCGGGTAGCAATCAGCCCCAGCATTTT. It yields the protein CASSVAGSNQPQHF.

This clone was seen more than once but under ten times. V gene TRBV11-2 combines with J gene TRBJ2-5, with 10 bases fitting TRBD1. The CDR3 sequence is 16 residues long. The germline V gene encodes CDR1 SGHAT and CDR2 FQNNGV. The V segment lost 5 bases and the J segment 5 bases; nucleotides outside the gene matches: 11. CDR3 amino acids: CASSVGPTGGDETQYF. Here the CDR3 DNA reads TGTGCCAGCAGCGTCGGTCCGACAGGGGGCGATGAGACCCAGTACTTC.

This chain uses TRBV5-1 with TRBJ1-5; tentatively, D is TRBD1 (5 bases). The CDR3 loop spans 13 amino acids. V dropped 4 bases and J dropped 4 bases, with 9 bases sitting between them. CDR1 and CDR2 (germline): SGHRS, YFSETQ. CDR3 in amino acids: CASSEGTNQPQHF. Written as DNA, the CDR3 is TGCGCCAGCAGCGAGGGGACTAATCAGCCCCAGCATTTT.

The rearrangement joins TRBV28 to TRBJ1-6, with TRBD1 matching over 7 bases. This CDR3 comprises 15 residues. Per the germline V gene, CDR1 is MDHEN and CDR2 is SYDVKM. Trimming took 1 base from V and 5 from J; bases not matched to a gene: 2. CDR3 in amino acids: CASSLSTGDNSPLHF. The CDR3, as DNA: TGTGCCAGCAGTTTATCTACAGGGGATAATTCACCCCTCCACTTT.

Worth noting for this clone: Relative to the germline gene, one junction end is altered; a read error may explain this. The V call is TRBV6-5, the J call TRBJ2-2; 7 bases agree with TRBD2. The germline V gene has CDR1 MNHEY and CDR2 SVGAGI. This CDR3 contains 12 residues. CDR3: CASGGRAGGLFF. CDR3 bases: TGTGCCAGCGGGGGGAGGGCCGGGGGGCTGTTTTTT.

The CDR3 sequence: CASRSVAGAGYEQYF. CDR3 in DNA: TGTGCCAGCAGGTCGGTAGCGGGGGCGGGGTACGAGCAGTACTTC. V and J are TRBV2 and TRBJ2-7; 9 bases line up with TRBD2. V was pared by 6 bases and J by 4 bases, with 10 bases of the junction left unmatched. The CDR3 loop spans 15 amino acids. Germline loops: CDR1 SNHLY, CDR2 FYNNEI.

The V and J genes are TRBV5-8 and TRBJ2-5; TRBD1 matches at 8 bases. The CDR3 length is 15 residues. Germline V gives CDR1 SGHTS, CDR2 YDEGEE. V lost 3 bases, J lost 2 bases, and 6 bases stayed unmatched. The DNA of the CDR3 is TGTGCCAGCAGCTCTATCCGGGACAGGCAAGAGACCCAGTACTTC. Translated, it gives CASSSIRDRQETQYF.

The sample holds one count of this clone. The chain is built from TRBV19 and TRBJ1-5; 9 positions match TRBD1. This CDR3 is 17 amino acids long. J lost 3 bases, V lost 6 bases, and 12 bases had no gene match. Looked up from germline, CDR1 is LNHDA and CDR2 is SQIVND (reference sequence). CDR3 DNA sequence: TGTGCCAGTAGCCCCTGGGGGACAGGGTTTTTCAATCAGCCCCAGCATTTT. This codes for CASSPWGTGFFNQPQHF.

The chain has TRBV2 and TRBJ1-4, with 7 bases matching TRBD1. V lost 7 bases, J lost 4 bases, and 6 bases stayed unmatched. CDR1 and CDR2 from the germline V gene are SNHLY and FYNNEI. The CDR3 has 14 residues. CDR3 in DNA: TGTGCCAGCACCCCGGGACAGATTAATGAAAAACTGTTTTTT. Translating gives CASTPGQINEKLFF.

The V call is TRBV7-9, the J call TRBJ1-1, with D perhaps TRBD1 (6 bases). The CDR3 has 14 residues. V was cut by 1 base and J by 2 bases, with 8 bases left in between. Germline V gives CDR1 SEHNR, CDR2 FQNEAQ (reference sequence). The DNA of the CDR3 is TGTGCCAGCAGCTTAGGGACAGCTAACACTGAAGCTTTCTTT. It is translated as CASSLGTANTEAFF. The whole variable domain, remainder taken from reference TRBV7-9 and TRBJ1-1, is DTGVSQNPRHKITKRGQNVTFRCDPISEHNRLYWYRQTLGQGPEFLTYFQNEAQLEKSRLLSDRFSAERPKGSFSTLEIQRTEQGDSAMYLCASSLGTANTEAFFGQGTRLTVV.

With respect to this clone: The same CDR3 also results from other DNA sequences found in this sample. This chain uses TRBV5-1 with TRBJ2-5; tentative D call: TRBD1 (5 bases). V lost 0 bases, J lost 0 bases, and 9 bases lay in between. Germline V gene lookup returns CDR1 SGHRS and CDR2 YFSETQ. The CDR3 contains 15 residues. In nucleotides, the CDR3 is TGCGCCAGCAGCTTGGGACAGCTGAACCAAGAGACCCAGTACTTC. It encodes CASSLGQLNQETQYF.